A single sample gave rise to the 8 T cell receptor beta chains below, sequenced in a study of blood T cells in healthy people across ages. A second PCR, run for about 7 to 11 cycles, used a sample-barcoded 5' primer plus a J-beta primer mix. MiXCR, run by TCRdb on the 5' RACE reads, gives a single entry per CDR3 protein. Of some 1,800,000 distinct CDR3 sequences listed, around 40% are singletons. The sequenced sample was blood. All receptors derive from a human donor in good health.

At least ten counts were recorded for this clonotype. The chain uses TRBV12-3 or TRBV12-4 and TRBJ1-1, with a weak D call TRBD1 (5 bases). The CDR3 extends over 12 amino acids. Trimming removed 2 bases from V and 9 bases from J, with 10 bases in between. Written as DNA, the CDR3 is TGTGCCAGCAGTTTAAGGGCAGGGAAAGCTTTCTTT. Its protein product is CASSLRAGKAFF.

The V and J genes are TRBV7-9 and TRBJ2-5, with 7 bases aligning to TRBD1. The J call may be faulty, since TRBJ2-7 better matches the DNA end. CDR3 length: 15 residues. The V gene's germline CDR1 is SEHNR and CDR2 FQNEAQ (reference sequence). The CDR3 region has the DNA TGTGCCAGCAGCTGGGGTAAGGCAGGGGGTGACGAGCAGTACTTC. Amino acid sequence: CASSWGKAGGDEQYF.

This clonotype was found a few times. The chain has TRBV27 and TRBJ2-7; 10 bases line up with TRBD1. Germline trimming cut 6 bases from V and 4 bases from J; bases unmatched to any gene: 9. CDR3 length: 15 residues. Germline V gene sequence: CDR1 MNHEY, CDR2 SMNVEV (reference sequence). The CDR3 protein is CASRTSDRGVYEQYF. The CDR3 DNA reads as TGTGCCAGCAGGACGTCGGACAGGGGGGTTTACGAGCAGTACTTC.

This clonotype has a handful of counts. Sequence at one end of the junction differs from germline and may be a read error. CDR3 DNA: TGTGCCGGCAGCCTTGGAGGGGAGCAGTACTTC. It translates to CAGSLGGEQYF. This chain uses TRBV7-9 with TRBJ2-4; possible D gene TRBD2, 6 bases. Germline V gives CDR1 SEHNR, CDR2 FQNEAQ (reference sequence). This CDR3 spans 11 amino acids.

The chain has TRBV4-3 and TRBJ2-2, with D uncertain. CDR3 length: 14 amino acids. From germline, CDR1 is LGHNA and CDR2 YSLEER. V lost 1 base to trimming and J lost 5 bases, with 8 bases between them. The CDR3 region has the DNA TGCGCCAGCAGCCAAGCGATCGGTACCGGGGAGCTGTTTTTT. Its protein product is CASSQAIGTGELFF.

This clonotype was detected a few times. The rearrangement links TRBV20-1 to TRBJ2-1, with D perhaps assigned TRBD1 or TRBD2 (5 bases each). The CDR3 consists of 14 residues. V shed 0 bases and J shed 8 bases, with 14 bases lying between them. CDR1 is DFQATT, CDR2 SNEGSKA, per germline (reference sequence). CDR3 nucleotide sequence: TGCAGTGCTAGAGAACCCAGGGAGTTTGATGAGCAGTTCTTC. This translates into CSAREPREFDEQFF.

This clonotype has a handful of counts. The gene calls are TRBV3-1 and TRBJ2-5; no firm D call. CDR3 length: 12 amino acids. In germline, CDR1 is LGHDT, CDR2 YNNKEL (reference sequence). V shed 0 bases and J shed 4 bases, with 3 bases lying between them. CDR3 DNA: TGTGCCAGCAGCCAAGATATAGAGACCCAGTACTTC. It codes for CASSQDIETQYF.

This chain connects TRBV29-1 to TRBJ2-6; 8 bases fit TRBD1. V gave up 5 bases and J gave up 2 bases; unmatched junction bases: 11. The CDR3 runs to 17 residues. CDR1 is SQVTM, CDR2 ANQGSEA, per germline. CDR3: CSVKAADRDAGANVLTF. CDR3 coding DNA: TGCAGCGTTAAAGCGGCGGACAGGGATGCTGGGGCCAACGTCCTGACTTTC. Full variable domain (remainder filled in from reference TRBV29-1 and TRBJ2-6): SAVISQKPSRDICQRGTSLTIQCQVDSQVTMMFWYRQQPGQSLTLIATANQGSEATYESGFVIDKFPISRPNLTFSTLTVSNMSPEDSSIYLCSVKAADRDAGANVLTFGAGSRLTVL.